The rows below give T cell receptor beta chains drawn from one sample of a study of technical replicates of blood from a few donors. Only in-frame clones appear in the TCRdb table, and some are missing; sequencing was by immunoSEQ multiplex PCR. In the table there are fewer than 90,000 clones, 93% of which are singletons. What was sequenced was T cells isolated from PBMCs. All receptors come from a human donor in good health. The CDR3 runs from the conserved cysteine through the conserved F or W. A D gene is named only where the DNA matches it firmly. Not every row has a clone size; where given, it reads once, few, many or a size class.

j_call: TRBJ2-1
clone_size: .
d_call: TRBD2
v_call: TRBV18
cdr3_nt: TGTGCCAGCTCACCGCGGGGGGAGAGTGAGCAGTTCTTC
cdr3_aa: CASSPRGESEQFF

j_call: TRBJ1-1
clone_size: .
d_call: TRBD1
v_call: TRBV19
cdr3_nt: TGTGCCAGTAGGGGACAGATGAACACTGAAGCTTTCTTT
cdr3_aa: CASRGQMNTEAFF

j_call: TRBJ1-1
clone_size: .
d_call: TRBD1
v_call: TRBV5-8
cdr3_nt: TGTGCCAGCAGCAAAGACAGGGGGAACACTGAAGCTTTCTTT
cdr3_aa: CASSKDRGNTEAFF

j_call: TRBJ2-1
clone_size: .
d_call: TRBD2
v_call: TRBV5-1
cdr3_nt: TGCGCCAGCAGCGCGTCACTAGCGGGAGTAAACAATGAGCAGTTCTTC
cdr3_aa: CASSASLAGVNNEQFF

j_call: TRBJ1-1
clone_size: .
d_call: TRBD1
v_call: TRBV4-1
cdr3_nt: TGCGCCAGCAGCCAACCATTGACAGGGGGCGGTTTGTATGGTGAAGCTTTCTTT
cdr3_aa: CASSQPLTGGGLYGEAFF

j_call: TRBJ2-7
clone_size: once
d_call: TRBD2
v_call: TRBV28
cdr3_nt: TGTGCCAGCAGGATTCAAGGGAGGGCGAGCGAGCAGTACTTC
cdr3_aa: CASRIQGRASEQYF

j_call: TRBJ2-7
clone_size: .
d_call: TRBD2
v_call: TRBV5-7
cdr3_nt: TGTGCCAGCAGCTTAAAGACTAGCGGCTACGAGCAGTACTTC
cdr3_aa: CASSLKTSGYEQYF

j_call: TRBJ1-3
clone_size: .
d_call: .
v_call: TRBV6-5
cdr3_nt: TGTGCCAGCAGTTACTCGAAAGGGGCTCCTGGAAACACCATATATTTT
cdr3_aa: CASSYSKGAPGNTIYF

j_call: TRBJ1-6
clone_size: .
d_call: TRBD1
v_call: TRBV2
cdr3_nt: TGTGCCAGCAGTGAAATCGCAGGGGGTTCTTCACCCCTCCACTTT
cdr3_aa: CASSEIAGGSSPLHF

j_call: TRBJ2-5
clone_size: .
d_call: .
v_call: TRBV5-1
cdr3_nt: TGCGCCAGCAGTGTCGGGATCCGAGAGACCCAGTACTTC
cdr3_aa: CASSVGIRETQYF

j_call: TRBJ2-7
clone_size: .
d_call: .
v_call: TRBV7-2
cdr3_nt: TGTGCCAGCAGCTTAGACCGGGCCTACGAGCAGTACTTC
cdr3_aa: CASSLDRAYEQYF

j_call: TRBJ1-1
clone_size: .
d_call: .
v_call: TRBV7-9
cdr3_nt: TGTGCCAGCAGCTTAGCCCGGGAAGTCGTAAACACTGAAGCTTTCTTT
cdr3_aa: CASSLAREVVNTEAFF

j_call: TRBJ2-1
clone_size: .
d_call: .
v_call: TRBV5-6
cdr3_nt: TGTGCCAGCAGCGTAGATTTCCGGGGCAATGAGCAGTTCTTC
cdr3_aa: CASSVDFRGNEQFF

j_call: TRBJ1-4
clone_size: .
d_call: TRBD1
v_call: TRBV9
cdr3_nt: TGTGCCAGCAGCGCGGGACAGGGTGGTGAAAAACTGTTTTTT
cdr3_aa: CASSAGQGGEKLFF

j_call: TRBJ2-3
clone_size: .
d_call: TRBD2
v_call: TRBV7-9
cdr3_nt: TGTGCCAGCAGCCCCCTAGCGGGGGGGCTCACAGATACGCAGTATTTT
cdr3_aa: CASSPLAGGLTDTQYF

j_call: TRBJ2-1
clone_size: .
d_call: TRBD2
v_call: TRBV5-1
cdr3_nt: TGCGCCAGCAGCTCTTCCGAGCGGGAGGGTCGCAATGAGCAGTTCTTC
cdr3_aa: CASSSSEREGRNEQFF

j_call: TRBJ2-3
clone_size: .
d_call: .
v_call: TRBV2
cdr3_nt: TGTGCCAGCAGTGAAGCGATAGAAACAGATACGCAGTATTTT
cdr3_aa: CASSEAIETDTQYF

j_call: TRBJ1-3
clone_size: .
d_call: TRBD1
v_call: TRBV7-2
cdr3_nt: TGTGCCAGCAGCTTAGCGCGGGCAGTTCAAGTCCACACAGGGGCTGGAAACACCATATATTTT
cdr3_aa: CASSLARAVQVHTGAGNTIYF

j_call: TRBJ2-1
clone_size: .
d_call: TRBD2
v_call: TRBV5-1
cdr3_nt: TGCGCCAGCAGCTTGAGCGGGGCCGACTACAATGAGCAGTTCTTC
cdr3_aa: CASSLSGADYNEQFF

j_call: TRBJ2-3
clone_size: .
d_call: .
v_call: TRBV5-1
cdr3_nt: TGCGCCAGCGGGGTAAGGAGGACAGATACGCAGTATTTT
cdr3_aa: CASGVRRTDTQYF

j_call: TRBJ2-5
clone_size: .
d_call: .
v_call: TRBV4-1
cdr3_nt: TGCGCCAGCAGCTACCAACAGGGGGGGACGGAGACCCAGTACTTC
cdr3_aa: CASSYQQGGTETQYF